This T cell receptor beta chain was sequenced during a study of blood T cell repertoires in COVID-19. Turning to the study itself: Acute-phase and convalescent COVID-19 samples originated in the United States, Italy and Spain.

The table came from immunoSEQ multiplex PCR; TCRdb's copy has only in-frame clones and leaves some out. Of 100,000 to 150,000 clones detected, 80% to 90% appear once; the ten largest clones hold around 30%. CDR1 is MRHNA, CDR2 SNTAGT, per germline. The CDR3 has 14 residues. The ends lost 5 bases at V and 8 bases at J; junction bases unmatched: 11. V and J are TRBV6-4 and TRBJ1-2; 7 bases are shared with TRBD1. The sample was peripheral blood. The receptor comes from a man in his sixties or seventies with active or convalescent COVID-19. The CDR3 region has the DNA TGTGCCAGCAGTCCACGCCCAGGGGGACGGGGCTACACCTTC. It codes for CASSPRPGGRGYTF.